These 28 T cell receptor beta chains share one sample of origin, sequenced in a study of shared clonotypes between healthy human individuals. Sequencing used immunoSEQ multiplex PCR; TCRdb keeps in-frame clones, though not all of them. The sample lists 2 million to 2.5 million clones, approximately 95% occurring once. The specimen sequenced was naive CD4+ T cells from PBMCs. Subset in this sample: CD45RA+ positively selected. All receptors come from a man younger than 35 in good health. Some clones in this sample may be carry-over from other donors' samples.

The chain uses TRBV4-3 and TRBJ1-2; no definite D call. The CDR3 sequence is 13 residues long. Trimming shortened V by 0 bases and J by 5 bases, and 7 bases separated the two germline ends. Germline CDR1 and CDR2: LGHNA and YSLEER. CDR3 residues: CASSQDQVYGYTF. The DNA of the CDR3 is TGCGCCAGCAGCCAAGATCAAGTGTATGGCTACACCTTC.

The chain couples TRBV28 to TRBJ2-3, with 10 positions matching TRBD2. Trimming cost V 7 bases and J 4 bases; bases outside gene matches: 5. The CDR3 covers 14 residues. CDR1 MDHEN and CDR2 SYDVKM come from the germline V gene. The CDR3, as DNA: TGTGCCAGCAAGCTAGCGGGAGTCCCAGATACGCAGTATTTT. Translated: CASKLAGVPDTQYF. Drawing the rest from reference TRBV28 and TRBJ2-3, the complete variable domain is DVKVTQSSRYLVKRTGEKVFLECVQDMDHENMFWYRQDPGLGLRLIYFSYDVKMKEKGDIPEGYSVSREKKERFSLILESASTNQTSMYLCASKLAGVPDTQYFGPGTRLTVL.

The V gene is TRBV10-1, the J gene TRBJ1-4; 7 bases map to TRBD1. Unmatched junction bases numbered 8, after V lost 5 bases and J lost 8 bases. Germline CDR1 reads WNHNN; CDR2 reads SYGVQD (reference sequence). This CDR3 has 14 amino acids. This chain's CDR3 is CASSFDRDSEKLFF. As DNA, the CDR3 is TGCGCCAGCAGTTTTGACCGGGACAGCGAAAAACTGTTTTTT.

CDR3 sequence: CASSSPGGVQRKKLFF. CDR3 bases: TGTGCCAGCAGTTCCCCCGGGGGCGTCCAGAGGAAAAAACTGTTTTTT. The chain couples TRBV28 to TRBJ1-4; possible D gene TRBD1, 6 bases. Per germline, CDR1 MDHEN and CDR2 SYDVKM. Trimming removed 4 bases at V and 9 bases at J, with 21 bases between. This CDR3 comprises 16 residues.

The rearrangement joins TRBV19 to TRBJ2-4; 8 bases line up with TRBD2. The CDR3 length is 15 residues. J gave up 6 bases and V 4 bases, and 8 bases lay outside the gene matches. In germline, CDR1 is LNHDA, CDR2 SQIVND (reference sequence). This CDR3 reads CASSKSTSGRNIQYF. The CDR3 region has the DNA TGTGCCAGTAGTAAATCAACTAGCGGAAGAAACATTCAGTACTTC.

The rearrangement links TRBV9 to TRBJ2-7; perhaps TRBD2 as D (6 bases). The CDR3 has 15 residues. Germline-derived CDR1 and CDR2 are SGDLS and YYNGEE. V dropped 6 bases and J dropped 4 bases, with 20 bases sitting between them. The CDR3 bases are TGTGCCAGCACCCCGAGCGAGTTTGGGGGGTACGAGCAGTACTTC. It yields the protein CASTPSEFGGYEQYF.

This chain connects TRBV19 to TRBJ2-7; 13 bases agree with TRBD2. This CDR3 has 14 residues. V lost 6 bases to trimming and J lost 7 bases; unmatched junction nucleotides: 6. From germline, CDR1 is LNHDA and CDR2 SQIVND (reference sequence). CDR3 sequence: CASRWTSGSDEQYF. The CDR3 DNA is TGTGCCAGTAGATGGACTAGCGGGAGTGATGAGCAGTACTTC.

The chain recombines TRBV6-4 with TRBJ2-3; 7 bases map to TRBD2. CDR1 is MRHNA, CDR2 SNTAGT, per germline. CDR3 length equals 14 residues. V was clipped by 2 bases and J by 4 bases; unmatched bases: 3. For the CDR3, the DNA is TGTGCCAGCAGTGACGCGGGAGCATCAGATACGCAGTATTTT. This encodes CASSDAGASDTQYF.

For the CDR3, the DNA is TGTGCCAGCAGTTACTCGAAAACAGGGGGCTTACAGGGGCAGTTCTTC. Its protein product is CASSYSKTGGLQGQFF. This chain connects TRBV6-5 to TRBJ2-1; 9 nucleotides match TRBD1. The CDR3 contains 16 residues. From germline, CDR1 is MNHEY and CDR2 SVGAGI. The J segment lost 12 bases and the V segment lost 0 bases, leaving 12 bases of the junction unmatched.

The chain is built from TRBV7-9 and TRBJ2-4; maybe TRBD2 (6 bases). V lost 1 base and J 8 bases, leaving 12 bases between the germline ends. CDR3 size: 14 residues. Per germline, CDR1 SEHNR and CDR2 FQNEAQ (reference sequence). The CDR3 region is CASSLVPPGDIQYF. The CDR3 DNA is TGTGCCAGCAGCTTAGTCCCCCCGGGAGACATTCAGTACTTC.

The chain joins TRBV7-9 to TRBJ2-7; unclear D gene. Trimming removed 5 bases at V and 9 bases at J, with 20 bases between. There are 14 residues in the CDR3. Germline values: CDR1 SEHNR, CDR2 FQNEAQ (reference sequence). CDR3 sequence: CASSLLGSAHGQYF. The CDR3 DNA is TGTGCCAGCAGCCTCTTAGGGTCGGCCCACGGGCAGTACTTC.

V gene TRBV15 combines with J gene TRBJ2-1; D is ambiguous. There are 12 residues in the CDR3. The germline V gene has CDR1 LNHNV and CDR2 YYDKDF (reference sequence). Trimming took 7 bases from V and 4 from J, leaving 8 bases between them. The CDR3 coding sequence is TGTGCCACCACCCAAGGGTACAATGAGCAGTTCTTC. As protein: CATTQGYNEQFF. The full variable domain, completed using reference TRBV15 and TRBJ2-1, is DAMVIQNPRYQVTQFGKPVTLSCSQTLNHNVMYWYQQKSSQAPKLLFHYYDKDFNNEADTPDNFQSRRPNTSFCFLDIRSPGLGDTAMYLCATTQGYNEQFFGPGTRLTVL.

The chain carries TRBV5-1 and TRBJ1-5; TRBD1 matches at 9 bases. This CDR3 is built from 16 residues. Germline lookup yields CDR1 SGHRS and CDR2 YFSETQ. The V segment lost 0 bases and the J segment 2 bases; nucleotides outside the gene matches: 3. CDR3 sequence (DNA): TGCGCCAGCAGCTTGGAACAGGGGGCTGGCAATCAGCCCCAGCATTTT. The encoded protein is CASSLEQGAGNQPQHF.

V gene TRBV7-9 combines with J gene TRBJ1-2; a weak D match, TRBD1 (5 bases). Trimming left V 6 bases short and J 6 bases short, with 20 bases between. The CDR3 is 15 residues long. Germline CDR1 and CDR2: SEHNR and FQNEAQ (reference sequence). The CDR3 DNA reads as TGTGCCAGCAGTCCGGGGGGAGTCCGCTTGGATGGCTACACCTTC. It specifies CASSPGGVRLDGYTF.

CDR3 sequence: CAISEFRDQPQHF. Written as DNA, the CDR3 is TGTGCCATCAGTGAGTTTCGGGATCAGCCCCAGCATTTT. The chain recombines TRBV10-3 with TRBJ1-5; D is ambiguous. Germline CDR1 and CDR2: ENHRY and SYGVKD. CDR3 length equals 13 residues. V lost 1 base, J lost 5 bases, and 6 bases lay in between.

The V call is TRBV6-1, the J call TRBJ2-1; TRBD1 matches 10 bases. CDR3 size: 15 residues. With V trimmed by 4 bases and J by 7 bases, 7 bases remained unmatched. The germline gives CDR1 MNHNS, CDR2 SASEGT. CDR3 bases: TGTGCCAGCAGTGTAGGGACAGGGGTTCGGAATGAGCAGTTCTTC. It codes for CASSVGTGVRNEQFF.

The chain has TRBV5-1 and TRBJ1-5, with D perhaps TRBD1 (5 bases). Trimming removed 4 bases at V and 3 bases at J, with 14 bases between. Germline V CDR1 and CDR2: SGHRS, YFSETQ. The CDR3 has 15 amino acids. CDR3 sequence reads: CASSLGTADNQPQHF. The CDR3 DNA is TGCGCCAGCAGCCTGGGGACGGCTGACAATCAGCCCCAGCATTTT.

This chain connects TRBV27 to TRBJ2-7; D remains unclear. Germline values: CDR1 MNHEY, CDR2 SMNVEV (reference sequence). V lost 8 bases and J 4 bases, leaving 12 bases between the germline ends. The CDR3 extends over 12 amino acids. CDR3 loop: CASGLKNYEQYF. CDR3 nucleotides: TGTGCCAGCGGTCTCAAGAATTACGAGCAGTACTTC.

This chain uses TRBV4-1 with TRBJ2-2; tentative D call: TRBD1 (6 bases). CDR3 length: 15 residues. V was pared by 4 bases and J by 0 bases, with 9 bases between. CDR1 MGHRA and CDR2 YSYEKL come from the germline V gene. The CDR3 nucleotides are TGCGCCAGCAGCCCTACAGGGTCGAACACCGGGGAGCTGTTTTTT. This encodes CASSPTGSNTGELFF.

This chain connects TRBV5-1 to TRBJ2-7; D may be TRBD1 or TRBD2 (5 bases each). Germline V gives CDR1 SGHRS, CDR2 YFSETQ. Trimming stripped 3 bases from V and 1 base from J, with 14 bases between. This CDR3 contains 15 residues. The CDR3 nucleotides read TGCGCCAGCAGCTACGGGACCGAACCTTCCTACGAGCAGTACTTC. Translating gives CASSYGTEPSYEQYF. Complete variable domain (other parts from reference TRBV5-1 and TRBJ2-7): KAGVTQTPRYLIKTRGQQVTLSCSPISGHRSVSWYQQTPGQGLQFLFEYFSETQRNKGNFPGRFSGRQFSNSRSEMNVSTLELGDSALYLCASSYGTEPSYEQYFGPGTRLTVT.

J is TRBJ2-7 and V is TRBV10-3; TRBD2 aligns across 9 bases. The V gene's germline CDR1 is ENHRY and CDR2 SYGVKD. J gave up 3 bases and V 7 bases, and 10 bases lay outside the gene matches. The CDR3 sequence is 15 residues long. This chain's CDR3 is CAITSGTSLIYEQYF. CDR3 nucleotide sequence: TGTGCCATCACATCGGGGACTAGCTTGATCTACGAGCAGTACTTC.

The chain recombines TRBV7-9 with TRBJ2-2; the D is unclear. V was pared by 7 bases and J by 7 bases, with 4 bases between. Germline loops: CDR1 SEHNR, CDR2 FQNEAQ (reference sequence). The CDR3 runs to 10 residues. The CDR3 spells CASTGGELFF. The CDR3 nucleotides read TGTGCCAGCACGGGCGGGGAGCTGTTTTTT.

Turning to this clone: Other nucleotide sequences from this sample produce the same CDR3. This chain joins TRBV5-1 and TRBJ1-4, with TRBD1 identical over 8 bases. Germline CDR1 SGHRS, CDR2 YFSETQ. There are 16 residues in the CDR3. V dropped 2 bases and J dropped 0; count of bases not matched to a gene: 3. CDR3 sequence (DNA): TGCGCCAGCAGCTTAGGACAGGGAGCAACTAATGAAAAACTGTTTTTT. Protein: CASSLGQGATNEKLFF.

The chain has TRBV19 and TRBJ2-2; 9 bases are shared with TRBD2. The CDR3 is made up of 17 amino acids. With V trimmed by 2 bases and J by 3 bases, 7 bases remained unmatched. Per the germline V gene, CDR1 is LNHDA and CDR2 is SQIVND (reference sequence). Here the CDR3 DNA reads TGTGCCAGTAGTATATTTAGGGCGGGAGGGGACACCGGGGAGCTGTTTTTT. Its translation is CASSIFRAGGDTGELFF.

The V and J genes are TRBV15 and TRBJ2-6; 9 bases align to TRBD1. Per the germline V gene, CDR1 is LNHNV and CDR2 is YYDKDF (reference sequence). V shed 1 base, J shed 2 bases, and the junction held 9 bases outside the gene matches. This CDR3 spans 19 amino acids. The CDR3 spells CATSRGRRDRVAGANVLTF. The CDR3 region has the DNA TGTGCCACCAGCAGAGGTCGACGGGACAGGGTGGCTGGGGCCAACGTCCTGACTTTC.

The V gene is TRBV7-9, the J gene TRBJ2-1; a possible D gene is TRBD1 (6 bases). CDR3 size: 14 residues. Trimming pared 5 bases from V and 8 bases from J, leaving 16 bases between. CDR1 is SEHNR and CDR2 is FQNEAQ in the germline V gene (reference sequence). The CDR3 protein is CASSPNDRKYEQFF. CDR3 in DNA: TGTGCCAGCAGCCCCAATGACAGGAAATATGAGCAGTTCTTC. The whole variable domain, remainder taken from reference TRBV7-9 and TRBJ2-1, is DTGVSQNPRHKITKRGQNVTFRCDPISEHNRLYWYRQTLGQGPEFLTYFQNEAQLEKSRLLSDRFSAERPKGSFSTLEIQRTEQGDSAMYLCASSPNDRKYEQFFGPGTRLTVL.

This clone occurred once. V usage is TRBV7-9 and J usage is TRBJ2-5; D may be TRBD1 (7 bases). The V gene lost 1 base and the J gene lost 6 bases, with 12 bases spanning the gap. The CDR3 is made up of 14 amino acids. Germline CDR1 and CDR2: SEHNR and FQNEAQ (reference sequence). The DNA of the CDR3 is TGTGCCAGCAGCTTAGAGACAGGGAGGCAGACCCAGTACTTC. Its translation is CASSLETGRQTQYF.

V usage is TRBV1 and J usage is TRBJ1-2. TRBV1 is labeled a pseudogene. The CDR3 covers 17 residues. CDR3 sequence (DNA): TGCACCAGCAGCCAAGAGGGCCGTGGAGAGCCTAGCTATGGCTACACCTTC. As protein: CTSSQEGRGEPSYGYTF.